The clone carrying this TCR beta chain has a single count. This specimen comes from a study of technical replicates of blood from a few donors. Profiled with immunoSEQ multiplex PCR; TCRdb holds only in-frame clones, not every one. This sample has approximately 64,000 clones, with about 90% found just once. Germline V CDR1 and CDR2: MGHDK, SYGVNS. Trimming pared 10 bases from V and 5 bases from J, leaving 6 bases between. The CDR3 sequence is 9 residues long. The sample comprised PBMCs. The chain employs TRBV25-1 and TRBJ2-7; no reliable D call. The sequence derives from a human donor in good health. Some clones in this sample may be carry-over from other donors' samples. CDR3 in amino acids: CANSDEQYF. The CDR3 nucleotides are TGTGCCAACAGCGACGAGCAGTACTTC.